This entry lists 10 T cell receptor beta chains sequenced from one sample in a study of blood T cell repertoires in COVID-19 (TCRdb year 2020). The library was made by the immunoSEQ multiplex PCR assay. TCRdb took this table from immuneACCESS and kept in-frame rearrangements with V and J called. Such tables lack part of the clones; where checked against another copy, unresolved V genes explain under half of the gap, and the rest is unexplained. Present in this sample are some 460,000 clones, around 89% of which were seen just once. Together, the top ten hold 4% to 5.5% of the sample. The source material was peripheral blood. The receptors derive from a woman under 40 with acute or convalescent COVID-19.

The chain couples TRBV19 to TRBJ1-5, with D perhaps TRBD1 (5 bases). Trimming took 8 bases from V and 3 from J, leaving 17 bases between them. Germline V gene sequence: CDR1 LNHDA, CDR2 SQIVND (reference sequence). The CDR3 totals 15 residues. For the CDR3, the DNA is TGTGCCAGTGTTTCTCGGCAGGGTTACAATCAGCCCCAGCATTTT. Translation gives CASVSRQGYNQPQHF.

This chain links TRBV18 with TRBJ1-2; D unresolved. V was shortened by 3 bases and J by 2 bases, with 7 bases between the two germline ends. Germline CDR1 and CDR2: KGHSH and LQKENI. The CDR3 contains 13 residues. The CDR3 region is CASSPDKNYGYTF. In DNA form, the CDR3 reads TGTGCCAGCTCACCCGACAAGAACTATGGCTACACCTTC. Supplemented by reference TRBV18 and TRBJ1-2, the full variable domain reads NAGVMQNPRHLVRRRGQEARLRCSPMKGHSHVYWYRQLPEEGLKFMVYLQKENIIDESGMPKERFSAEFPKEGPSILRIQQVVRGDSAAYFCASSPDKNYGYTFGSGTRLTVV.

V usage is TRBV6-5 and J usage is TRBJ2-3, with TRBD2 matching over 8 bases. The CDR3 consists of 15 residues. Germline trimming cut 0 bases from V and 6 bases from J; bases unmatched to any gene: 5. Per germline, CDR1 MNHEY and CDR2 SVGAGI. The CDR3 coding sequence is TGTGCCAGCAGTTACTCTAGCGGGGCCGCGGATACGCAGTATTTT. Protein product: CASSYSSGAADTQYF.

Here the CDR3 reads CASSLSSRVGGELFF. In DNA form, the CDR3 reads TGTGCCAGCAGCTTATCTTCCAGGGTGGGCGGGGAGCTGTTTTTT. This chain connects TRBV7-3 to TRBJ2-2; D is possibly TRBD1 (5 bases). CDR1 is SGHTA and CDR2 is FQGTGA in the germline V gene. The CDR3 spans 15 residues. Trimming pared 2 bases from V and 7 bases from J, leaving 14 bases between.

This clone appeared once. The chain uses TRBV6-4 and TRBJ1-5; D is perhaps TRBD1 (6 bases). Germline loops: CDR1 MRHNA, CDR2 SNTAGT. V was cut by 3 bases and J by 6 bases, with 12 bases left in between. The CDR3 spans 14 residues. In DNA, the CDR3 is TGTGCCAGCAGTGATCAGGGGACCCCTCAGCCCCAGCATTTT. Protein product: CASSDQGTPQPQHF.

In this sample, this clone turned up once. This sequence joins TRBV29-1 and TRBJ2-7, with D unclear. There are 10 residues in the CDR3. Germline values: CDR1 SQVTM, CDR2 ANQGSEA. V was shortened by 4 bases and J by 5 bases, with 6 bases between the two germline ends. CDR3 amino acids: CSVVSDEQYF. The CDR3 nucleotides are TGCAGCGTTGTCTCGGACGAGCAGTACTTC.

CDR3: CASSQIGTGQVIYGYTF. In DNA, the CDR3 is TGTGCCAGCAGCCAGATTGGGACAGGGCAGGTTATCTATGGCTACACCTTC. The rearrangement links TRBV4-2 to TRBJ1-2; 9 bases map to TRBD1. Germline V gene data show CDR1 as LGHNA and CDR2 as YNFKEQ. Trimming cost V 3 bases and J 4 bases; bases outside gene matches: 12. The CDR3 contains 17 residues.

This clone was picked up a small number of times. CDR3 amino acids: CASSPVLSGGRSAGEQFF. The CDR3 DNA reads TGTGCCAGCAGCCCGGTTCTCTCAGGGGGCAGGTCGGCCGGGGAGCAGTTCTTC. V usage is TRBV7-9 and J usage is TRBJ2-1, with 8 nucleotides matching TRBD1. This CDR3 contains 18 residues. CDR1 and CDR2 from the germline V gene are SEHNR and FQNEAQ (reference sequence). V trimming: 5 bases; J trimming: 10 bases; junction bases outside the gene matches: 22.

The chain is built from TRBV4-2 and TRBJ1-5; TRBD1 matches 8 bases. The V and J ends lost 0 bases and 6 bases, in that order; junction bases with no gene match: 7. The CDR3 is made up of 16 amino acids. Germline V CDR1 and CDR2: LGHNA, YNFKEQ. The CDR3 DNA sequence: TGTGCCAGCAGCCAAGAAAGATCCAGGGGGCGTCAGCCCCAGCATTTT. Translating gives CASSQERSRGRQPQHF.

The chain links TRBV5-1 to TRBJ2-5; 9 nucleotides line up with TRBD2. The CDR3 contains 16 residues. V shed 6 bases, J shed 5 bases, and the junction held 14 bases outside the gene matches. Germline assignment: CDR1 SGHRS and CDR2 YFSETQ. CDR3 sequence reads: CASTRGMSSGKETQYF. The CDR3 coding sequence is TGCGCCAGCACTAGGGGGATGTCTAGCGGGAAGGAGACCCAGTACTTC.